A single sample gave rise to the 8 T cell receptor beta chains below, sequenced in a study of identical twins. A single record per CDR3 protein comes from TCRdb applying MiXCR to the 5' RACE reads. The data show around 960,000 distinct CDR3 sequences, around 12% seen once. The same data also went into a second study, on yellow fever vaccine responses in identical twins.

The specimen sequenced was PBMCs. The receptor source for this set is a woman aged 18-29 years in good health.

This clonotype was counted between two and nine times. The chain links TRBV4-1 to TRBJ2-3, with 9 bases fitting TRBD2. The V gene's germline CDR1 is MGHRA and CDR2 YSYEKL. This CDR3 has 16 residues. V dropped 1 base and J dropped 1; count of bases not matched to a gene: 3. The CDR3 DNA reads as TGCGCCAGCAGCCAAGCAGCTAGCGGGGGCACAGATACGCAGTATTTT. It yields the protein CASSQAASGGTDTQYF.

This clonotype was seen a few times. The V and J genes are TRBV3-1 and TRBJ2-5; no clear D gene. The CDR3 sequence is 13 residues long. In germline, CDR1 is LGHDT, CDR2 YNNKEL (reference sequence). Between the trimmed V and J ends, which lost 1 base and 3 bases, there was a span of 6 bases. As DNA, the CDR3 is TGTGCCAGCAGCCAAGTCACCAAAGAGACCCAGTACTTC. This sequence encodes CASSQVTKETQYF.

The V gene is TRBV12-3 or TRBV12-4, the J gene TRBJ2-3, with 7 bases that match TRBD1. CDR3 length: 15 amino acids. V was clipped by 6 bases and J by 4 bases; unmatched bases: 10. The CDR3 here is CASSHRDSEADTQYF. The CDR3 DNA follows: TGTGCCAGCAGCCACCGGGACAGCGAGGCAGATACGCAGTATTTT.

V usage is TRBV11-2 and J usage is TRBJ1-1, with a possible D match to TRBD1 (5 bases). Germline V gene lookup returns CDR1 SGHAT and CDR2 FQNNGV. The CDR3 consists of 15 residues. V lost 2 bases, J lost 5 bases, and 15 bases lay in between. CDR3 nucleotide sequence: TGTGCCAGCAGCTTAACAGGACCAGGATGGACTGAAGCTTTCTTT. Encoded protein: CASSLTGPGWTEAFF.

This clonotype was found many times. The rearrangement links TRBV7-8 to TRBJ1-2, with 8 bases matching TRBD1. The germline CDR1 and CDR2 sequences are SGHVS and FQNEAQ. The V segment lost 5 bases and the J segment 5 bases; nucleotides outside the gene matches: 7. The CDR3 contains 14 residues. In nucleotides, the CDR3 is TGTGCCAGCAGCACCGGACAGGGCAAATATGGCTACACCTTC. Protein product: CASSTGQGKYGYTF.

This chain links TRBV4-1 with TRBJ2-7; unclear D gene. The CDR3 sequence is 14 residues long. Germline CDR1 and CDR2: MGHRA and YSYEKL. V shed 4 bases and J shed 0 bases, with 10 bases lying between them. The CDR3 sequence is CASSPPMSSYEQYF. The CDR3 DNA follows: TGCGCCAGCAGCCCCCCCATGAGCTCCTACGAGCAGTACTTC.

The V call is TRBV20-1, the J call TRBJ2-1; TRBD2 matches at 8 bases. Germline CDR1 is DFQATT and CDR2 is SNEGSKA (reference sequence). V lost 6 bases to trimming and J lost 4 bases; unmatched junction nucleotides: 8. This CDR3 has 14 residues. CDR3 nucleotide sequence: TGCAGTGCCGTGGGGCGGGGGGTTTACAATGAGCAGTTCTTC. Translation gives CSAVGRGVYNEQFF.

The chain joins TRBV7-2 to TRBJ2-3; D possibly corresponds to TRBD1 (6 bases). The CDR3 consists of 16 residues. The germline CDR1 and CDR2 sequences are SGHTA and FQGNSA. The V end was cut by 4 bases, the J end by 1 base, with 15 bases between. The CDR3 here is CASSSSWGRRTDTQYF. Here the CDR3 DNA reads TGTGCCAGCAGCTCATCCTGGGGGCGGCGCACAGATACGCAGTATTTT.